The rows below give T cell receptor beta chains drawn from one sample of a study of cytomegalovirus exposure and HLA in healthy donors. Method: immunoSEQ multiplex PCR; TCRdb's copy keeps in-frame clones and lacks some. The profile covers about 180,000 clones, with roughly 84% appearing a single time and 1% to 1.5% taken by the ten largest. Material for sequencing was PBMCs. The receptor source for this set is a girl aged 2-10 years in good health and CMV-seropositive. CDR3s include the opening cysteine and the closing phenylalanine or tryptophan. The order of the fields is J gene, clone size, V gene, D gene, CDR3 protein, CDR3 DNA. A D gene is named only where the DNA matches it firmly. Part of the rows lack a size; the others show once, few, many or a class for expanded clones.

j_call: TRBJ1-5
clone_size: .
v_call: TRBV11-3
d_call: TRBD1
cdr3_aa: CASSFKLPTDRGHQPQHF
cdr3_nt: TGTGCCAGCAGCTTCAAGCTCCCCACCGACAGGGGACATCAGCCCCAGCATTTT

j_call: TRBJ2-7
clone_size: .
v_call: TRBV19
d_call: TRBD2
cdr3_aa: CASSISSGRVAEQYF
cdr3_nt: TGTGCCAGTAGTATCAGTAGCGGGAGGGTGGCCGAGCAGTACTTC

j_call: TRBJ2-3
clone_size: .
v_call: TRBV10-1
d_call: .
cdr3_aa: CASSDDTDTQYF
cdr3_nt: TGCGCCAGCAGTGACGACACGGATACGCAGTATTTT

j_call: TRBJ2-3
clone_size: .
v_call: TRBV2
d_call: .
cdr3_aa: CAGTKPIRQYF
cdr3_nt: TGTGCCGGCACCAAGCCTATACGGCAGTATTTT

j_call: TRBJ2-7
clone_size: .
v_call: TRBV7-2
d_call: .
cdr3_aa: CASSLARSSSYEQYF
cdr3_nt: TGTGCCAGCAGCTTAGCCCGGAGCAGCAGCTACGAGCAGTACTTC

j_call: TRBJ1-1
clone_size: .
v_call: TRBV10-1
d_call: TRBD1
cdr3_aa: CASRPQQGMNTEAFF
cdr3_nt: TGCGCCAGCAGGCCTCAACAGGGGATGAACACTGAAGCTTTCTTT

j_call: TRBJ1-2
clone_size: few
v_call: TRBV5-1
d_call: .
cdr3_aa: CASSLVSEWGYTF
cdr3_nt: TGCGCCAGCAGCTTGGTCTCGGAGTGGGGCTACACCTTC

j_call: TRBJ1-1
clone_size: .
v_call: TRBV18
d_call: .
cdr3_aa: CASSPRKPLDTEAFF
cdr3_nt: TGTGCCAGCTCACCACGTAAGCCCCTGGACACTGAAGCTTTCTTT

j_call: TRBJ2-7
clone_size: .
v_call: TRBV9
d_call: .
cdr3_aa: CASSGGGAGSYEQYF
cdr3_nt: TGTGCCAGCAGCGGGGGCGGCGCCGGGTCCTACGAGCAGTACTTC

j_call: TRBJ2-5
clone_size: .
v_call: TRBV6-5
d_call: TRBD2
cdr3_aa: CASSIGGRGEETQYF
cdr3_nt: TGTGCCAGCAGTATCGGCGGGAGAGGGGAAGAGACCCAGTACTTC

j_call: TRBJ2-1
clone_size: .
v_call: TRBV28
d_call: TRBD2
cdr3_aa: CASSPWGSGISYNEQFF
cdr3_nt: TGTGCCAGCAGTCCTTGGGGTAGCGGGATCTCCTACAATGAGCAGTTCTTC

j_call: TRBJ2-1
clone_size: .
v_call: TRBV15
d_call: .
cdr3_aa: CATRRGLSSYNEQFF
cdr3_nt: TGTGCCACCAGAAGGGGACTCAGCTCCTACAATGAGCAGTTCTTC

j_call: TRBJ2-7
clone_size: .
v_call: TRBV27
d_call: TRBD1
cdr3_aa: CASSFDRDFSYEQYF
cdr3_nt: TGTGCCAGCAGTTTCGACAGGGATTTCTCCTACGAGCAGTACTTC

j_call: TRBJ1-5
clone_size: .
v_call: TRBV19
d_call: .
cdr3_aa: CASSIGHSSNQPQHF
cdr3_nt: TGTGCCAGTAGTATTGGGCACAGCTCTAATCAGCCCCAGCATTTT

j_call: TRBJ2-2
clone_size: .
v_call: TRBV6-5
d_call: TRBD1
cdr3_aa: CASSRDRGTGELFF
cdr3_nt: TGTGCCAGCAGCCGGGACAGGGGGACCGGGGAGCTGTTTTTT

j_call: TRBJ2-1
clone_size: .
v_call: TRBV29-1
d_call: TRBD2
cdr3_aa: CSVDTSGVYNEQFF
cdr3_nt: TGCAGCGTAGATACTAGCGGGGTGTACAATGAGCAGTTCTTC

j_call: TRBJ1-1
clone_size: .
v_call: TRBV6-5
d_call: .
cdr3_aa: CASSRTGLEAFF
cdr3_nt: TGTGCCAGCAGCCGAACAGGGCTTGAAGCTTTCTTT

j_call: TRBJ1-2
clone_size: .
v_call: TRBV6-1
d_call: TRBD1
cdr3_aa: CASSEPTQFKRTGLGYGYTF
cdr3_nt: TGTGCCAGCAGTGAACCGACTCAATTTAAAAGGACAGGCCTGGGGTATGGCTACACCTTC

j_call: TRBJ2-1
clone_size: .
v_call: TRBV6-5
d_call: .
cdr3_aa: CASSYQIQIPYNEQFF
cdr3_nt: TGTGCCAGCAGTTATCAAATACAGATCCCCTACAATGAGCAGTTCTTC

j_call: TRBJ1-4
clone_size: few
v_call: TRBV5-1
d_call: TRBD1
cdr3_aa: CASTRQGDEKLFF
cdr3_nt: TGCGCCAGCACCAGACAGGGAGATGAAAAACTGTTTTTT

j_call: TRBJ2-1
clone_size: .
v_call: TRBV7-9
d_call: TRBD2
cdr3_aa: CASSRGLALNEQFF
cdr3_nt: TGTGCCAGCAGCCGGGGACTAGCTTTGAATGAGCAGTTCTTC

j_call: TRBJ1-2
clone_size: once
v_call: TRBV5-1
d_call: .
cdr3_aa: CASSSQQGNYGYTF
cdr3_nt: TGCGCCAGCAGCTCCCAACAGGGTAACTATGGCTACACCTTC

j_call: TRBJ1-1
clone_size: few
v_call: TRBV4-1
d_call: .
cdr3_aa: CASSQTLRENTEAFF
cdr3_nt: TGCGCCAGCAGCCAAACCCTCCGGGAGAACACTGAAGCTTTCTTT

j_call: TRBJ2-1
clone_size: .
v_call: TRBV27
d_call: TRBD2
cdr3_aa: CASSFGGLAGVEQFF
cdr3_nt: TGTGCCAGCAGTTTCGGGGGACTAGCGGGAGTCGAGCAGTTCTTC

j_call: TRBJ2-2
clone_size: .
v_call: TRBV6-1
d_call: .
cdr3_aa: CASSVRSGQRNTGELFF
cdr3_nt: TGTGCCAGCAGTGTAAGGAGCGGGCAGCGCAACACCGGGGAGCTGTTTTTT

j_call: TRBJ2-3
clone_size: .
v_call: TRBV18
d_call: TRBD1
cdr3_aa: CASSPPGQGATDTQYF
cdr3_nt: TGTGCCAGCTCACCACCGGGACAGGGGGCTACAGATACGCAGTATTTT

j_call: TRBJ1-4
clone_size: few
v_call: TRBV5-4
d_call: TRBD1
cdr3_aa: CASSATGVGNEKLFF
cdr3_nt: TGTGCCAGCAGCGCCACAGGGGTGGGTAATGAAAAACTGTTTTTT

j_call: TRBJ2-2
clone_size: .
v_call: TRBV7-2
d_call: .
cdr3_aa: CASSSGRLGRELFF
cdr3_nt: TGTGCCAGCAGCTCCGGAAGACTAGGGCGGGAGCTGTTTTTT

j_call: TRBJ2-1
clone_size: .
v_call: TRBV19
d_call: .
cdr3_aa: CASSTDNEQFF
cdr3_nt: TGTGCCAGTAGTACCGACAATGAGCAGTTCTTC

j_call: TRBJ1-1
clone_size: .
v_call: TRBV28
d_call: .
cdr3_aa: CASSPLWNTEAFF
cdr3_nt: TGTGCCAGCAGCCCCCTTTGGAACACTGAAGCTTTCTTT